These 18 T cell receptor beta chains were sequenced from one sample in a study of regulatory T cells in long-lasting Graves disease. Arm-PCR of CDR3 regions with iRepertoire HTBI primers generated TCR beta libraries. TCRdb itself ran the multiplex PCR reads through MiXCR, one entry per CDR3 protein. The sample carries roughly 490,000 distinct CDR3 sequences, 20% to 25% recorded once. Specified time point: persistent/refractory GD, antithyroid drugs over 5 years with positive TRAb. PBMCs provided the RNA from which the TCR library was made. Source: peripheral blood mononuclear cells (PBMCs), taken when the disease was refractory, from a patient treated with antithyroid drugs. The source of these receptors is a female donor with Graves disease.

V and J are TRBV4-1 and TRBJ1-2; 7 nucleotides line up with TRBD1. Looked up from germline, CDR1 is MGHRA and CDR2 is YSYEKL. V lost 3 bases, J lost 8 bases, and 6 bases stayed unmatched. The CDR3 spans 13 residues. The CDR3 DNA follows: TGCGCCAGCAGCCAGACAGACAGGGAAGGCTACACCTTC. Protein: CASSQTDREGYTF.

This clonotype was recorded many times. CDR3 sequence: CASSREWNTEAFF. CDR3 sequence (DNA): TGTGCCAGCTCTCGAGAGTGGAACACTGAAGCTTTCTTT. This rearrangement joins TRBV27 to TRBJ1-1; D is uncertain. This CDR3 has 13 amino acids. CDR1 is MNHEY, CDR2 SMNVEV, per germline (reference sequence). Trimming pared 8 bases from V and 1 base from J, leaving 11 bases between.

This clonotype was observed a few times. The chain joins TRBV11-2 to TRBJ1-5, with D possibly matching TRBD1 (6 bases). The CDR3 covers 14 residues. CDR1 is SGHAT and CDR2 is FQNNGV in the germline V gene. The V and J ends lost 1 base and 7 bases respectively, with 11 bases between them. The CDR3 loop reads CASSLAGGQQPQHF. In DNA, the CDR3 is TGTGCCAGCAGCTTAGCCGGGGGCCAGCAGCCCCAGCATTTT.

V gene TRBV15 combines with J gene TRBJ2-6, with D maybe TRBD2 (7 bases). The CDR3 sequence is 20 residues long. The V end was cut by 0 bases, the J end by 0 bases, with 18 bases between. Germline loops: CDR1 LNHNV, CDR2 YYDKDF (reference sequence). CDR3: CATSRDPRAGASSGANVLTF. In nucleotides, the CDR3 is TGTGCCACCAGCAGAGATCCCCGCGCGGGGGCTTCCTCTGGGGCCAACGTCCTGACTTTC.

The chain has TRBV7-3 and TRBJ1-1; 8 bases align to TRBD1. V lost 2 bases and J lost 5; bases outside the gene matches: 7. Germline V lookup: CDR1 SGHTA, CDR2 FQGTGA. The CDR3 runs to 15 residues. CDR3: CASSLQGARETEAFF. The CDR3 DNA reads TGTGCCAGCAGCTTACAGGGGGCGCGAGAGACTGAAGCTTTCTTT.

This clonotype was seen only a few times. The rearrangement links TRBV28 to TRBJ2-5, with 8 bases matching TRBD1. This CDR3 is built from 16 residues. Germline V lookup: CDR1 MDHEN, CDR2 SYDVKM. V shed 6 bases and J 4 bases; nucleotides not matched to a gene: 13. Here the CDR3 reads CASSLTVTQGGETQYF. In DNA, the CDR3 is TGTGCCAGCAGCCTTACAGTAACACAGGGGGGAGAGACCCAGTACTTC.

This clonotype was seen many times. In nucleotides, the CDR3 is TGTGCCAGCAGTGAATCGGGGGCAACACAGCCCCAGCATTTT. Translation: CASSESGATQPQHF. This chain uses TRBV2 with TRBJ1-5; tentative D call: TRBD1 (6 bases). Looked up from germline, CDR1 is SNHLY and CDR2 is FYNNEI. With 2 bases removed from V and 7 bases from J, the gap between germline ends came to 12 bases. CDR3 length equals 14 residues.

The chain uses TRBV7-6 and TRBJ1-1, with no clear D. The germline V gene has CDR1 SGHVS and CDR2 FNYEAQ. CDR3 size: 15 residues. The V end was cut by 1 base, the J end by 2 bases, with 11 bases between. CDR3 protein: CASSLGAASNTEAFF. The DNA of the CDR3 is TGTGCCAGCAGCTTAGGGGCAGCGTCAAACACTGAAGCTTTCTTT.

The chain links TRBV12-3 or TRBV12-4 to TRBJ1-5; possibly TRBD1 for D (6 bases). The CDR3 runs to 15 residues. V lost 6 bases and J 1 base, leaving 13 bases between the germline ends. The CDR3 loop reads CASSPGGGSNQPQHF. CDR3 DNA sequence: TGTGCCAGCAGCCCGGGGGGGGGCAGCAATCAGCCCCAGCATTTT.

With regard to this clonotype: A much larger clone sits a single nucleotide away, making a read error possible. The chain has TRBV29-1 and TRBJ1-2; D is ambiguous. Trimming took off 7 bases at V and 7 bases at J, with 16 bases between the two ends. CDR3 length: 12 residues. Germline V gives CDR1 SQVTM, CDR2 ANQGSEA. The DNA of the CDR3 is TGCAGCGCCGACGACGGCGGGTTTGGCTACACCTTC. This gives the protein CSADDGGFGYTF.

This clonotype was detected ten times or more. The chain carries TRBV12-3 or TRBV12-4 and TRBJ1-2; D is possibly TRBD1 (6 bases). Trimming took 4 bases from V and 3 from J, leaving 21 bases between them. CDR3 length: 17 amino acids. CDR3 sequence: CASSSGGGAILDYGYTF. For the CDR3, the DNA is TGTGCCAGCAGTTCAGGCGGGGGCGCCATTCTAGACTATGGCTACACCTTC.

The chain links TRBV30 to TRBJ1-1, with D maybe TRBD1 (6 bases). The length of the CDR3 is 14 residues. Germline assignment: CDR1 GTSNPN and CDR2 SVGIG (reference sequence). Trimming cost V 3 bases and J 4 bases, with 15 bases left between them. CDR3 region: CAWRPLTGTTEAFF. CDR3 DNA: TGTGCCTGGAGACCCCTCACAGGGACCACTGAAGCTTTCTTT.

The gene calls are TRBV9 and TRBJ1-1; D gene unclear. The germline CDR1 and CDR2 sequences are SGDLS and YYNGEE. The CDR3 contains 14 residues. V was cut by 1 base and J by 2 bases, with 9 bases left in between. In DNA form, the CDR3 reads TGTGCCAGCAGCGTACAGGTTTCTAACACTGAAGCTTTCTTT. Protein: CASSVQVSNTEAFF.

This chain joins TRBV25-1 and TRBJ2-1; D gene unclear. Deletions cut 4 bases from V and 0 bases from J, with 7 bases between. The CDR3 is 14 amino acids. Germline assignment: CDR1 MGHDK and CDR2 SYGVNS. The CDR3 DNA reads TGTGCCAGCAGTGCCCCGTCCTCCTACAATGAGCAGTTCTTC. It specifies CASSAPSSYNEQFF.

For this clonotype: This could be a read error, since a much larger clone is one nucleotide away. The chain carries TRBV6-1 and TRBJ2-7; D gene ambiguous. This CDR3 comprises 13 residues. Germline assignment: CDR1 MNHNS and CDR2 SASEGT. CDR3 in DNA: TGTGCCGGCAGCCCGACTTATTCCTACGAGCAGTACTTC. Encoded protein: CAGSPTYSYEQYF.

Many counts were recorded for this clonotype. The rearrangement joins TRBV6-1 to TRBJ1-5; no clear D. V dropped 6 bases and J dropped 3 bases, with 9 bases sitting between them. CDR3 length: 13 residues. Germline loops: CDR1 MNHNS, CDR2 SASEGT. The CDR3 sequence: CASSKPYNQPQHF. CDR3 sequence (DNA): TGTGCCAGCAGCAAACCCTACAATCAGCCCCAGCATTTT.

This clonotype was seen a handful of times. The chain is built from TRBV3-1 and TRBJ2-5, with D uncertain. The ends were cut back, 1 base at V and 2 bases at J, with 8 bases in the middle. This CDR3 has 14 amino acids. Per germline, CDR1 LGHDT and CDR2 YNNKEL (reference sequence). CDR3 loop: CASSQVAGQETQYF. The CDR3 nucleotides are TGTGCCAGCAGCCAAGTCGCTGGTCAAGAGACCCAGTACTTC.

Points on this clonotype: Mismatch with germline at one junction end may stem from a read error. The CDR3 region is CASSLYRTRETQSF. CDR3 DNA: TGTGCCAGCAGTCTCTACAGGACGAGAGAGACCCAGTCCTTC. V usage is TRBV12-3 or TRBV12-4 and J usage is TRBJ2-5; D perhaps matches TRBD1 (5 bases). The CDR3 length is 14 residues.